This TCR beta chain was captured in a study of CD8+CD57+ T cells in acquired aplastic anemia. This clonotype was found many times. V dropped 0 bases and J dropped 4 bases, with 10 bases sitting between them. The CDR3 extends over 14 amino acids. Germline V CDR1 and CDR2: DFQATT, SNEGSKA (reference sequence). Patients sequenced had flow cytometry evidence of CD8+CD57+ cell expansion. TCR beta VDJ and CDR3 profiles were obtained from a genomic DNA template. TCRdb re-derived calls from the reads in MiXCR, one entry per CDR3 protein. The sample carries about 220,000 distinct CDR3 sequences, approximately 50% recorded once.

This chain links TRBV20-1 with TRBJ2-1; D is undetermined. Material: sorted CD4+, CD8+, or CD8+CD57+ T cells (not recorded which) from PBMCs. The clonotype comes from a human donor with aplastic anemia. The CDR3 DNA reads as TGCAGTGCTAGAGATGAAACAGAATACAATGAGCAGTTCTTC. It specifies CSARDETEYNEQFF.